The next 20 T cell receptor beta chains were all read from a single sample in a study of T cells in Graves' hyperthyroidism and ophthalmopathy. Template material for amplifying TCR beta CDR3 regions consisted of RNA transcripts. First-round RT-PCR targeting the TCR CDR3 was performed with the HTBI primer set. TCRdb analysed the multiplex PCR reads with MiXCR anew, one entry per CDR3 protein. The table has a few hundred thousand distinct CDR3 sequences, more than 13% seen once; the top ten hold 30% to 35%. Sequencing was performed on blood. The receptors derive from a woman aged 25 to 45 with Graves' hyperthyroidism.

This clonotype showed up just a few times. V is TRBV9 and J is TRBJ2-7; D remains ambiguous. The V and J ends lost 0 bases and 4 bases respectively, with 11 bases between them. Germline values: CDR1 SGDLS, CDR2 YYNGEE. The CDR3 contains 14 residues. The CDR3 DNA follows: TGTGCCAGCAGCGTAGAGGAACTGCCTTACGAGCAGTACTTC. It yields the protein CASSVEELPYEQYF.

This clonotype was seen many times. In DNA, the CDR3 is TGTGCCAGCAGTCGGGACAGGCACAATGAGCAGTTCTTC. Its protein is CASSRDRHNEQFF. V and J are TRBV28 and TRBJ2-1; 8 nucleotides match TRBD1. Germline values: CDR1 MDHEN, CDR2 SYDVKM. The CDR3 has 13 amino acids. The V gene end was trimmed by 5 bases and the J gene end by 5 bases; junction bases not matched to a gene: 2.

The gene calls are TRBV28 and TRBJ2-7; D may be TRBD1 (5 bases). The ends were cut back, 3 bases at V and 7 bases at J, with 7 bases in the middle. Germline CDR1 reads MDHEN; CDR2 reads SYDVKM. The CDR3 totals 11 residues. The CDR3 loop reads CASSFRQEQYF. CDR3 sequence (DNA): TGTGCCAGCAGTTTCCGACAGGAGCAGTACTTC.

The sample holds many counts of this clonotype. This chain uses TRBV7-9 with TRBJ2-1; TRBD1 is a possible D gene (6 bases). Germline V CDR1 and CDR2: SEHNR, FQNEAQ (reference sequence). The CDR3 totals 15 residues. Trimming stripped 1 base from V and 2 bases from J, with 9 bases between. DNA of the CDR3: TGTGCCAGCAGCTTAGAACAGGGTCCCTACAATGAGCAGTTCTTC. This sequence encodes CASSLEQGPYNEQFF.

There are many counts of this clonotype. V and J are TRBV28 and TRBJ2-3, with 7 bases lining up with TRBD2. The CDR3 runs to 15 residues. Germline V gene data show CDR1 as MDHEN and CDR2 as SYDVKM. After removal of 2 bases from V and 4 bases from J, the junction contained 6 bases not matched to a gene. The CDR3: CASSLGGRAADTQYF. DNA for the CDR3: TGTGCCAGCAGTTTAGGTGGGAGGGCCGCAGATACGCAGTATTTT. Based on the CDR3 plus reference TRBV28 and TRBJ2-3, the full variable domain is DVKVTQSSRYLVKRTGEKVFLECVQDMDHENMFWYRQDPGLGLRLIYFSYDVKMKEKGDIPEGYSVSREKKERFSLILESASTNQTSMYLCASSLGGRAADTQYFGPGTRLTVL.

The chain joins TRBV20-1 to TRBJ2-2; D assignment may be TRBD1 or TRBD2 (5 bases each). The CDR3 is 14 residues long. The germline V gene has CDR1 DFQATT and CDR2 SNEGSKA (reference sequence). Trimming pared 3 bases from V and 6 bases from J, leaving 14 bases between. The CDR3 sequence: CSASGTASAGELFF. The CDR3 DNA sequence: TGCAGTGCTAGCGGGACCGCGTCGGCCGGGGAGCTGTTTTTT.

This chain connects TRBV3-1 to TRBJ1-6, with unresolved D. Germline assignment: CDR1 LGHDT and CDR2 YNNKEL (reference sequence). This CDR3 contains 15 residues. Trimming took off 8 bases at V and 0 bases at J, with 11 bases between the two ends. This chain's CDR3 is CASVESGSYNSPLHF. The CDR3, as DNA: TGTGCCAGCGTTGAGTCGGGCTCCTATAATTCACCCCTCCACTTT.

Of note for this clonotype: A much larger clonotype is one base distant, so this may be a read error. This chain joins TRBV12-3 or TRBV12-4 and TRBJ2-2, with D hard to call. The CDR3 spans 15 residues. The CDR3 nucleotides read TGTGTCAGCAGTTTGAGGCTAGCGAACACCGGGGAGCTGTTTTTT. It codes for CVSSLRLANTGELFF.

This clonotype was counted only a few times. The rearrangement joins TRBV12-3 or TRBV12-4 to TRBJ1-2; TRBD1 agrees at 9 bases. CDR3 length: 16 residues. V dropped 9 bases and J dropped 7; count of bases not matched to a gene: 18. CDR3 in DNA: TGTGCCAGTAATAAACTATTTACCGGGACAGGGATTGGCTACACCTTC. It specifies CASNKLFTGTGIGYTF.

This clonotype was counted a few times. This rearrangement joins TRBV5-1 to TRBJ2-5; 9 nucleotides match TRBD1. The germline gives CDR1 SGHRS, CDR2 YFSETQ. The CDR3 has 17 amino acids. Trimming removed 3 bases from V and 4 bases from J; junction bases left unmatched: 13. The CDR3 coding sequence is TGCGCCAGCAGCTGGGGACAGGGACCTCTTTCCCTAGAGACCCAGTACTTC. It encodes CASSWGQGPLSLETQYF.

The genes are TRBV13 and TRBJ2-3; D is possibly TRBD1 (6 bases). The CDR3 is 14 residues long. V was clipped by 3 bases and J by 4 bases, with 11 bases between them. Germline V gives CDR1 PRHDT, CDR2 FYEKMQ (reference sequence). The CDR3 DNA reads as TGTGCCAGCAGCTTGGTAGAGGGGGCAGATACGCAGTATTTT. It encodes CASSLVEGADTQYF.

There are many counts of this clonotype. V usage is TRBV20-1 and J usage is TRBJ2-1, with 11 bases that match TRBD2. CDR1 DFQATT and CDR2 SNEGSKA come from the germline V gene (reference sequence). The CDR3 covers 14 residues. J was trimmed by 7 bases and V by 1 base; bases with no gene match: 3. CDR3 in amino acids: CSARVAGGPNEQFF. For the CDR3, the DNA is TGCAGTGCTAGAGTAGCGGGAGGGCCGAATGAGCAGTTCTTC.

This clonotype appeared a few times. The chain employs TRBV5-1 and TRBJ1-1, with D maybe TRBD1 (5 bases). V lost 4 bases and J lost 1, with 14 bases in between. This CDR3 spans 15 amino acids. Germline V gives CDR1 SGHRS, CDR2 YFSETQ. The CDR3 coding sequence is TGCGCCAGCAGCAGCACCGGGACTGGGAACACTGAAGCTTTCTTT. It translates to CASSSTGTGNTEAFF.

This clonotype was picked up many times. The chain employs TRBV7-3 and TRBJ2-2, with 8 bases identical to TRBD2. Trimming took 8 bases from V and 3 from J; bases not matched to a gene: 2. Germline CDR1 is SGHTA and CDR2 is FQGTGA. This CDR3 contains 13 residues. CDR3 protein: CASSLADTGELFF. The DNA of the CDR3 is TGTGCCAGCTCACTAGCGGACACCGGGGAGCTGTTTTTT.

The chain carries TRBV5-1 and TRBJ1-2, with TRBD1 matching over 12 bases. Germline trimming cut 4 bases from V and 6 bases from J; bases unmatched to any gene: 7. The CDR3 runs 15 residues. Germline loops: CDR1 SGHRS, CDR2 YFSETQ. CDR3 in DNA: TGCGCCAGCAGCGGCCGGGACAGGGGGCCGGATGGCTACACCTTC. Translation: CASSGRDRGPDGYTF.

The rearrangement links TRBV28 to TRBJ2-4, with 9 bases matching TRBD1. The CDR3 is made up of 15 amino acids. Germline V CDR1 and CDR2: MDHEN, SYDVKM. The ends lost 6 bases at V and 5 bases at J; junction bases unmatched: 8. CDR3 amino acids: CASRRSGQGQNIQYF. In nucleotides, the CDR3 is TGTGCCAGCAGGAGATCGGGACAGGGCCAAAACATTCAGTACTTC.

The chain employs TRBV19 and TRBJ2-1; TRBD2 might be the D (7 bases). V was pared by 7 bases and J by 9 bases, with 13 bases between. The CDR3 length is 12 residues. CDR1 and CDR2 (germline): LNHDA, SQIVND (reference sequence). The CDR3 loop reads CASNREGTEQFF. Written as DNA, the CDR3 is TGTGCCAGTAACAGGGAGGGAACTGAGCAGTTCTTC.

As to this clonotype: This could be a read error, since a much larger clone is one nucleotide away. This rearrangement joins TRBV28 to TRBJ1-3, with a tentative D call TRBD1 (6 bases). The CDR3 consists of 14 residues. Germline-derived CDR1 and CDR2 are MDHEN and SYDVKM. Deletions cut 3 bases from V and 11 bases from J, with 17 bases between. The CDR3 DNA sequence: TGTGCCAGCAGTTTGGCCCGGCAGGGGCCTTCCATATATTTT. This translates into CASSLARQGPSIYF.

The gene calls are TRBV4-1 and TRBJ2-4; D gene ambiguous. Germline-derived CDR1 and CDR2 are MGHRA and YSYEKL. V was shortened by 1 base and J by 6 bases, with 7 bases between the two germline ends. This CDR3 region has 13 residues. CDR3 sequence reads: CASSQVGPNIQYF. The DNA for the CDR3 is TGCGCCAGCAGCCAAGTCGGTCCAAACATTCAGTACTTC.

This clonotype was counted many times. The rearrangement joins TRBV6-1 to TRBJ2-1; 12 nucleotides match TRBD2. Germline V lookup: CDR1 MNHNS, CDR2 SASEGT. After removal of 4 bases from V and 9 bases from J, the junction contained 4 bases not matched to a gene. CDR3 length: 14 amino acids. CDR3 DNA sequence: TGTGCCAGCAGTGGTGGACTAGCGGGATTTGAGCAGTTCTTC. Amino acid sequence: CASSGGLAGFEQFF.